These 28 T cell receptor beta chains came from one sample sequenced in a study of blood T cell repertoires in COVID-19. Sequencing used immunoSEQ multiplex PCR; TCRdb keeps in-frame clones, though not all of them. In the table there are 300,000 or so clones, around 88% of which are singletons. Sequencing was done on a sample of peripheral blood. These receptors came from a woman in her forties or fifties with acute or convalescent COVID-19.

V and J are TRBV25-1 and TRBJ1-1, with D perhaps TRBD1 (6 bases). Germline CDR1 is MGHDK and CDR2 is SYGVNS. The V end was cut by 5 bases, the J end by 8 bases, with 9 bases between. The CDR3 contains 11 residues. The CDR3 reads CASSYTGEAFF. CDR3 nucleotide sequence: TGTGCCAGCAGTTATACAGGGGAAGCTTTCTTT.

This clone came up once. The V call is TRBV19, the J call TRBJ1-5; TRBD1 is a possible D gene (5 bases). The germline gives CDR1 LNHDA, CDR2 SQIVND (reference sequence). The CDR3 extends over 16 amino acids. The germline V and J ends were trimmed by 8 bases and 4 bases, with 21 bases remaining between them. This chain's CDR3 is CASSSPGDSLNQPQHF. The CDR3 coding sequence is TGTGCCAGTTCTTCCCCCGGGGACTCTCTGAATCAGCCCCAGCATTTT.

V and J are TRBV5-1 and TRBJ2-3, with D tentatively TRBD1 (7 bases). Germline V gives CDR1 SGHRS, CDR2 YFSETQ. The CDR3 has 16 amino acids. V was trimmed by 4 bases and J by 2 bases, leaving 17 bases between them. The DNA for the CDR3 is TGCGCCAGCAGCGTCTCAGGGGGGCGGAACACAGATACGCAGTATTTT. It is translated as CASSVSGGRNTDTQYF.

The V and J genes are TRBV10-3 and TRBJ1-4, with D tentatively TRBD1 (5 bases). Trimming took 6 bases from V and 6 from J, leaving 11 bases between them. Germline CDR1 reads ENHRY; CDR2 reads SYGVKD. This CDR3 has 13 amino acids. Here the CDR3 reads CAIRGTSDEKLFF. CDR3 in DNA: TGTGCCATCAGGGGGACTTCGGATGAAAAACTGTTTTTT.

The chain uses TRBV7-2 and TRBJ2-3; D is perhaps TRBD2 (6 bases). Between the trimmed V and J ends, which lost 6 bases and 0 bases, there was a span of 13 bases. This CDR3 is built from 15 residues. Per the germline V gene, CDR1 is SGHTA and CDR2 is FQGNSA. CDR3 DNA sequence: TGTGCCAGCAGGCCTCCGGGACTCAGCACAGATACGCAGTATTTT. Its protein is CASRPPGLSTDTQYF.

V is TRBV3-1 (or the pseudogene TRBV3-2) and J is TRBJ2-3; possible D gene TRBD2, 5 bases. The CDR3 consists of 17 residues. The germline V gene encodes CDR1 LGHDT and CDR2 YNNKEL (reference sequence). V lost 4 bases and J lost 0, with 17 bases in between. The CDR3 loop reads CASSPTTRRVSTDTQYF. Written as DNA, the CDR3 is TGTGCCAGCAGCCCTACTACCCGGCGGGTAAGCACAGATACGCAGTATTTT.

The chain joins TRBV4-3 to TRBJ2-2; 10 bases map to TRBD2. Germline trimming cut 0 bases from V and 3 bases from J; bases unmatched to any gene: 13. This CDR3 is 20 amino acids long. From germline, CDR1 is LGHNA and CDR2 YSLEER. The CDR3 region is CASSQDGPPWLAGDTGELFF. The CDR3 DNA reads TGCGCCAGCAGCCAAGATGGCCCCCCGTGGCTAGCGGGGGACACCGGGGAGCTGTTTTTT.

J is TRBJ1-6 and V is TRBV5-1; TRBD1 matches at 7 bases. CDR3 length equals 15 residues. Germline V gene data show CDR1 as SGHRS and CDR2 as YFSETQ. Trimming removed 3 bases from V and 7 bases from J; junction bases left unmatched: 7. CDR3 DNA sequence: TGCGCCAGCAGCTCAGGACAGGTGTGGAATTCACCCCTCCACTTT. This translates into CASSSGQVWNSPLHF.

In this sample, this clone turned up a few times. This chain uses TRBV19 with TRBJ1-1; unclear D gene. This CDR3 is built from 14 residues. V was shortened by 6 bases and J by 0 bases, with 11 bases between the two germline ends. The V gene's germline CDR1 is LNHDA and CDR2 SQIVND (reference sequence). CDR3 in amino acids: CASSDGAMNTEAFF. The CDR3 nucleotides read TGTGCCAGTAGCGACGGAGCAATGAACACTGAAGCTTTCTTT.

V gene TRBV4-1 combines with J gene TRBJ2-7; weak D call: TRBD2 (5 bases). Germline V gene sequence: CDR1 MGHRA, CDR2 YSYEKL. The V gene lost 0 bases and the J gene lost 4 bases, with 13 bases spanning the gap. The CDR3 runs 15 residues. The CDR3 region is CASSQEAGLGYEQYF. CDR3 sequence (DNA): TGCGCCAGCAGCCAAGAGGCGGGCTTAGGGTACGAGCAGTACTTC.

The chain is built from TRBV4-2 and TRBJ1-3, with TRBD1 identical over 8 bases. Per the germline V gene, CDR1 is LGHNA and CDR2 is YNFKEQ. The CDR3 covers 16 residues. J was trimmed by 2 bases and V by 4 bases; bases with no gene match: 7. The CDR3 bases are TGTGCCAGCAGCCTCATTTCAGGGGGCGCTGGAAACACCATATATTTT. This translates into CASSLISGGAGNTIYF.

This rearrangement joins TRBV21-1 to TRBJ2-7; the tabulated D call, TRBD2, remains unverified against the DNA. TRBV21-1 is a known pseudogene. The CDR3 covers 17 residues. The CDR3 reads CASSKETPLTRSYEQYV. CDR3 bases: TGTGCCAGCAGCAAAGAGACTCCTTTAACTCGCTCCTACGAGCAGTACGTC.

This clone was recorded a few times. CDR3: CASSLRLPAIQYF. Here the CDR3 DNA reads TGTGCCAGCAGCTTACGACTCCCGGCCATTCAGTACTTC. The chain employs TRBV13 and TRBJ2-4; no reliable D call. Germline loops: CDR1 PRHDT, CDR2 FYEKMQ (reference sequence). V lost 2 bases to trimming and J lost 9 bases, with 11 bases between them. The CDR3 length is 13 residues. The whole variable domain, filled in from reference TRBV13 and TRBJ2-4, reads AAGVIQSPRHLIKEKRETATLKCYPIPRHDTVYWYQQGPGQDPQFLISFYEKMQSDKGSIPDRFSAQQFSDYHSELNMSSLELGDSALYFCASSLRLPAIQYFGAGTRLSVL.

V is TRBV11-2 and J is TRBJ1-4; D is undetermined. This CDR3 spans 13 amino acids. The V end lost 1 base, the J end lost 7 bases, and 7 bases lay between the germline ends. Germline CDR1 reads SGHAT; CDR2 reads FQNNGV. In DNA, the CDR3 is TGTGCCAGCAGCTTAGTAGCGGGTGAAAAACTGTTTTTT. Its translation: CASSLVAGEKLFF.

The J gene is TRBJ2-5, the V gene TRBV5-1, with 12 bases identical to TRBD1. The V segment lost 4 bases and the J segment 5 bases; nucleotides outside the gene matches: 6. The CDR3 extends over 15 amino acids. CDR1 is SGHRS, CDR2 YFSETQ, per germline. The CDR3 DNA is TGCGCCAGCAGCGAATGGGACAGGGGGCCTGAGACCCAGTACTTC. It translates to CASSEWDRGPETQYF.

This chain joins TRBV24-1 and TRBJ2-2; 8 bases are a match to TRBD1. The CDR3 runs to 18 residues. V lost 3 bases to trimming and J lost 2 bases; unmatched junction nucleotides: 10. Germline V gene data show CDR1 as KGHDR and CDR2 as SFDVKD. The CDR3 here is CATSDPPGQGRNTGELFF. The CDR3 region has the DNA TGTGCCACCAGTGATCCGCCCGGACAGGGCCGAAACACCGGGGAGCTGTTTTTT.

This chain uses TRBV18 with TRBJ2-3; 8 positions agree with TRBD2. Germline V gene lookup returns CDR1 KGHSH and CDR2 LQKENI. The V and J ends lost 2 bases and 4 bases, in that order; junction bases with no gene match: 8. The CDR3 has 16 amino acids. CDR3 nucleotide sequence: TGTGCCAGCTCACCAGGGACTAGAGGAGAGGCAGATACGCAGTATTTT. Translated, it gives CASSPGTRGEADTQYF.

V and J are TRBV27 and TRBJ2-3; possible D gene TRBD1, 6 bases. The germline gives CDR1 MNHEY, CDR2 SMNVEV (reference sequence). The CDR3 length is 15 residues. The V gene lost 7 bases and the J gene lost 2 bases, with 16 bases spanning the gap. The CDR3 nucleotides are TGTGCCAGCAACCCTGGGGGCCAAATCACAGATACGCAGTATTTT. It yields the protein CASNPGGQITDTQYF.

This chain uses TRBV5-5 with TRBJ2-7, with 9 bases that match TRBD2. V lost 4 bases and J lost 7; bases outside the gene matches: 12. The CDR3 extends over 15 amino acids. Germline assignment: CDR1 SGHKS and CDR2 YYEKEE (reference sequence). CDR3 nucleotide sequence: TGTGCCAGCAGCCCCCTCCTAGCGGGGCGTGGGGAGCAGTACTTC. Translation: CASSPLLAGRGEQYF. Looking up the rest from reference TRBV5-5 and TRBJ2-7 gives the full variable domain: DAGVTQSPTHLIKTRGQQVTLRCSPISGHKSVSWYQQVLGQGPQFIFQYYEKEERGRGNFPDRFSARQFPNYSSELNVNALLLGDSALYLCASSPLLAGRGEQYFGPGTRLTVT.

This sequence joins TRBV19 and TRBJ1-6, with unresolved D. The germline V gene encodes CDR1 LNHDA and CDR2 SQIVND (reference sequence). The CDR3 consists of 14 residues. The V gene lost 3 bases and the J gene lost 8 bases, with 11 bases spanning the gap. CDR3 in DNA: TGTGCCAGTAGTATTGGCAGGTTCGATTCACCCCTCCACTTT. It codes for CASSIGRFDSPLHF. Full variable domain (missing parts from reference TRBV19 and TRBJ1-6): DGGITQSPKYLFRKEGQNVTLSCEQNLNHDAMYWYRQDPGQGLRLIYYSQIVNDFQKGDIAEGYSVSREKKESFPLTVTSAQKNPTAFYLCASSIGRFDSPLHFGNGTRLTVT.

The V gene is TRBV7-3, the J gene TRBJ2-1, with 12 bases aligning to TRBD2. With V trimmed by 5 bases and J by 3 bases, 2 bases remained unmatched. Germline CDR1 is SGHTA and CDR2 is FQGTGA. This CDR3 contains 15 residues. This chain's CDR3 is CASSRTSGNYNEQFF. CDR3 in DNA: TGTGCCAGCAGCCGGACTAGCGGGAACTACAATGAGCAGTTCTTC. Full variable domain (remainder filled in from reference TRBV7-3 and TRBJ2-1): GAGVSQTPSNKVTEKGKYVELRCDPISGHTALYWYRQSLGQGPEFLIYFQGTGAADDSGLPNDRFFAVRPEGSVSTLKIQRTERGDSAVYLCASSRTSGNYNEQFFGPGTRLTVL.

This clone has only a few counts. The rearrangement uses TRBV23-1 and TRBJ1-6; no clear D gene. TRBV23-1 belongs to the ORF category, with a function that is uncertain. The V end lost 8 bases, the J end lost 6 bases, and 17 bases lay between the germline ends. This CDR3 contains 15 residues. CDR3 amino acids: CASPPPVEGNSPLHF. The CDR3, as DNA: TGCGCCAGCCCCCCCCCGGTAGAGGGTAATTCACCCCTCCACTTT.

CDR3 coding DNA: TGTGCCAGCAGTTTATTCCCTGGAGGCGATGGCTACACCTTC. This sequence encodes CASSLFPGGDGYTF. The V gene is TRBV27, the J gene TRBJ1-2; no definite D call. Trimming shortened V by 1 base and J by 6 bases, and 12 bases separated the two germline ends. Germline V gene lookup returns CDR1 MNHEY and CDR2 SMNVEV (reference sequence). The CDR3 totals 14 residues.

This chain connects TRBV6-1 to TRBJ2-3; 9 bases match TRBD2. The CDR3 extends over 16 amino acids. The germline CDR1 and CDR2 sequences are MNHNS and SASEGT. V dropped 4 bases and J dropped 5; count of bases not matched to a gene: 10. The CDR3 DNA reads as TGTGCCAGCAGTGCCAGACTAGCGGCCGCGGTAGATACGCAGTATTTT. It specifies CASSARLAAAVDTQYF.

V usage is TRBV7-9 and J usage is TRBJ1-1; no definite D call. CDR3 length: 16 residues. The V end was cut by 1 base, the J end by 1 base, with 13 bases between. Germline V CDR1 and CDR2: SEHNR, FQNEAQ (reference sequence). DNA of the CDR3: TGTGCCAGCAGCTTAGTGCCCACACGTACGAACACTGAAGCTTTCTTT. Protein product: CASSLVPTRTNTEAFF.

The gene calls are TRBV7-2 and TRBJ2-7; 10 nucleotides align to TRBD2. CDR1 and CDR2 (germline): SGHTA, FQGNSA. Trimming removed 3 bases from V and 3 bases from J; junction bases left unmatched: 5. The CDR3 is 15 residues long. The CDR3 bases are TGTGCCAGCAGCTTCTTAGCGGGAGGTCTCTACGAGCAGTACTTC. This gives the protein CASSFLAGGLYEQYF.

J is TRBJ2-7 and V is TRBV2, with TRBD1 identical over 8 bases. The germline V gene has CDR1 SNHLY and CDR2 FYNNEI. This CDR3 is 15 amino acids long. Trimming at V came to 5 bases and at J to 2 bases, leaving 8 bases not matched to a gene. Here the CDR3 reads CASSLFDRGPYEQYF. CDR3 bases: TGTGCCAGCAGTCTATTCGACAGGGGCCCCTACGAGCAGTACTTC.

The V and J genes are TRBV19 and TRBJ1-2; 10 bases line up with TRBD1. The CDR3 consists of 16 residues. The V and J ends lost 4 bases and 8 bases, in that order; junction bases with no gene match: 13. Germline-derived CDR1 and CDR2 are LNHDA and SQIVND (reference sequence). The chain's CDR3 is CASSKTTGTGAEGYTF. The CDR3 DNA is TGTGCCAGTAGTAAAACAACTGGGACAGGGGCTGAAGGCTACACCTTC.